This T cell receptor beta chain was identified in a study of T cells after yellow fever vaccination. Findings and limits, study-wide: After the booster, 95% to 98% of CD4 and 88% of CD8 primary-response clones were re-detected.

Germline lookup yields CDR1 LGHNA and CDR2 YSLEER. This CDR3 has 15 amino acids. The V end was cut by 3 bases, the J end by 0 bases, with 11 bases between. 5'RACE template switching generated TCR cDNA, adding a universal primer site and UMIs. TCRdb passed the 5' RACE reads through MiXCR, listing each CDR3 protein once. The sample yields roughly 85,000 distinct CDR3 sequences, 13% seen once. The TCR sequence derives from a man aged 18 to 29 who received the YFV17D yellow fever vaccine. The J gene is TRBJ1-1, the V gene TRBV4-3; D gene ambiguous. The sequencing used CD8+ T cells not binding an NS4B(214-222) dextramer, sorted from PBMCs, collected about 20 days after the first yellow fever vaccination. The CDR3 loop is CASSHSSTVNTEAFF. In DNA, the CDR3 is TGCGCCAGCAGCCATAGCTCGACCGTGAACACTGAAGCTTTCTTT.